The entry below describes one T cell receptor (beta chain). The repertoire was sequenced with immunoSEQ multiplex PCR; TCRdb's copy has only in-frame clones and lacks some. The data show 150,000 to 200,000 clones, about three quarters seen once. The data stem from a study of blood T cell repertoires in COVID-19. Study-wide context: Samples representing acute and convalescent COVID-19 were sourced from the United States, Italy and Spain. Sources were T cells, B-cell-depleted T cells, or PBMCs; the material itself was cDNA or gDNA.

Germline CDR1 is SGHNT and CDR2 is YENEEA. The CDR3 covers 15 residues. V gave up 5 bases and J gave up 3 bases; unmatched junction bases: 6. This chain joins TRBV11-3 and TRBJ1-4, with TRBD1 matching 7 bases. This receptor was taken from a man between 65 and 79 years old with acute or convalescent COVID-19. The sequenced sample consisted of peripheral blood. The CDR3 spells CASSNRQGPNEKLFF. The CDR3 bases are TGTGCCAGCAGCAACCGACAGGGTCCTAATGAAAAACTGTTTTTT.